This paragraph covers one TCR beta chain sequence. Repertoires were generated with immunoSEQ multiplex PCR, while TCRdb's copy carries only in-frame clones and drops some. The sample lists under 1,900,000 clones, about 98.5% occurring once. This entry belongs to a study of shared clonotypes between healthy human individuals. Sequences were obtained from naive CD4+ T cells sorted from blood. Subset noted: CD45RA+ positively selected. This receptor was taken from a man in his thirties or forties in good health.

CDR3 DNA: TGTGCCAGCAGCGTCCCGGGCTTGTATGGCTACACCTTC. Amino acid sequence: CASSVPGLYGYTF. The chain is built from TRBV11-2 and TRBJ1-2; no clear D. The CDR3 covers 13 residues. Per germline, CDR1 SGHAT and CDR2 FQNNGV. With 5 bases removed from V and 5 bases from J, the gap between germline ends came to 12 bases.